Here is one T cell receptor (beta chain) with its context. Its antigen has not been determined. Libraries were constructed by the immunoSEQ multiplex PCR assay. A mixture of 60 forward primers for TCR Vbeta segments and 13 reverse primers for TCR Jbeta segments was used in the multiplex PCR. The CDR3 region of rearranged TCR beta genes was amplified from genomic DNA by a multiplex PCR assay. The Illumina HiSeq System was used to sequence the amplified TCR beta libraries as 87-base-pair reads. The study's own analysis went as follows. A later analysis counted about 80 million unique TCR beta chains across the roughly 700 repertoires, and some 11 million of these chains were shared by at least two donors. To remove PCR and sequencing errors, raw reads were error-corrected and collapsed into unique sequences using a nearest-neighbor algorithm that merged closely related sequences. Alignment of CDR3 sequences to IMGT reference sequences was used to assign V, D and J gene segments. For a sequence to be retained, a match of at least six nucleotides was required to both a V gene segment and a J gene segment. Rearrangements were called productive when the CDR3 lacked stop codons and stayed in frame with V and J; all others were non-productive. Following IMGT convention, CDR3 was defined as the stretch from the second conserved V-encoded cysteine to the conserved J-encoded phenylalanine. Sequences without an unambiguous match to a single V gene segment were excluded from the earlier analysis of several hundred of the donors. In an earlier analysis of several hundred of the donors, V segments were called functional above 56.7% productive rearrangements and were called segregating when the between-donor standard deviation exceeded 5%. To diagnose cytomegalovirus status from the catalog of TCR beta chain sequences, a statistical classification framework was built. V and J gene assignment, in a later analysis, came from comparing TCR nucleotide sequences with IMGT/GENE-DB human TR gene sequences. The TCRdist pipeline was used in a later analysis to assign CDR3 sequences and most-parsimonious VDJ recombination scenarios. In a later analysis, each TCR beta chain was defined by its CDR3 amino acid sequence together with its V-gene family, and reads lacking a unique V-gene family were excluded. To address suspected cross-contamination and a sequencing artifact, a later analysis removed roughly 580 highly shared, low-generation-probability nucleotide sequences. In a later analysis, a clonal expansion index for each public chain was calculated from normalized within-repertoire ranks of inferred template counts. In a later analysis, generation probabilities were computed using a VDJ recombination model fitted to out-of-frame rearrangements, and the results were checked against IGoR. A later analysis scored TCR-TCR, TCR-HLA and TCR-CMV co-occurrence with hypergeometric tests, applying a repertoire-size bias correction to TCR pairs. False discovery rates were estimated in a later analysis by permuting HLA or CMV assignments 20 times. In a later analysis, co-occurring TCRs were grouped using DBSCAN, with TCRdist sequence similarity added in when clustering inside HLA-allele-positive subsets. For co-occurrence clustering, repertoires with fewer than 30,000 or more than 120,000 public chains were excluded, along with roughly five repertoires with anomalous nucleotide sharing. TCRdb stores this immuneACCESS table with in-frame sequences only. Part of the clones is absent; in the studies checked, under half of the shortfall reflects unresolved V genes, and no reason is known for the rest. V and J calls plus clone size are reproduced from that table; the DNA served to infer D and trimming. Per the sample table, the count is around 210,000 clones. 0.75% to 1% of the sample is in the top ten clones.

This sample is drawn from a study of cytomegalovirus exposure and HLA in healthy donors (dated by TCRdb to 2016 to 2017). General notes on the study: An earlier analysis of approximately 640 of the donors reported roughly 300 Gb of sequence data and roughly 110 million unique TCR beta sequences from roughly 200 million T cells. Approximately 310 gigabases of sequencing data and tens of millions of unique TCR sequences were included in an early release covering 550 to 650 HLA-typed donors. The genetic ancestry cluster associated with self-reported Caucasian donors included about 84% of the 300 to 450 genotyped donors. The study aimed to test whether cataloging public T cell receptors could reveal signatures of past pathogen exposure. The T cell repertoires of 666 subjects were profiled by immunosequencing and related to cytomegalovirus serostatus. A separate validation cohort of roughly 130 different subjects was used in addition to the 666-subject first cohort. To predict cytomegalovirus infection status, the study combined high-throughput TCR immunosequencing, statistical association of individual TCRs with disease status, and machine learning. In a later analysis, previously published TCR beta repertoires from 550 to 700 donors were re-analyzed and high-resolution HLA genotyping was added so that TCR occurrence patterns could be studied. The later analysis used no new phenotypic data to find candidate immune exposures, relying instead on TCR beta sequences and their occurrence across donors. In an earlier analysis of 550 to 700 of the donors, high-throughput TCR beta sequencing was used to judge whether each TCR beta V gene segment behaved as functional or pseudogenic. Donor age, sex, ethnicity and CMV serostatus were compiled alongside the repertoire data. Genome-wide SNP genotypes for about 60% of the roughly 700 donors were used in a later genetic analysis, which treated that subset as a discovery cohort. All discovery cohort repertoires had been generated on a single sequencing platform. Class I and class II HLA loci were covered by the typing at four-digit resolution. Typing coverage varied by locus: roughly 620-640 donors for A, B, C, DRB1 and DQB1; approximately 500 for DQA1; 600 to 610 for DPA1; 450 to 480 for DPB1. Several DR-DQ haplotypes were treated as single units for association and clustering because of strong linkage in the cohort. Among a few hundred genotyped donors of the cohort, an average of about 240,000 unique TCR beta nucleotide sequences were sequenced per donor, roughly 18% of them non-productive.

The investigation overall reported the following: According to a later analysis, most CMV-associated TCR beta chains appeared to be HLA-restricted, and the HLA associations seemed to be driven largely by CMV exposure. A cluster of highly shared sequence variants was judged likely to represent a technical artifact of the sequencing pipeline. Because counts were too low, roughly 16 rarely observed V segments, including chromosome 9 orphons, were excluded from the earlier analysis of around 640 of the donors. It was suggested by the authors that the approach could potentially be generalized to other disease states and immunological phenotypes. Compared with the 666-donor mean, donors in an Asian-associated ancestry cluster had fewer N-insertions in productive TCRs, according to a later genetic analysis. Cytomegalovirus status was reported to be diagnosed by the classifier with high specificity and sensitivity in both the original and validation cohorts. For the cohort, immune exposure information was limited to CMV serostatus. According to a later analysis, parvovirus B19, influenza, CMV and Epstein-Barr virus appeared linked to several top co-occurrence clusters. This cohort had only TCR beta chains sequenced, and the lack of alpha or paired-chain data limited which features could be detected. Specific HLA alleles were associated with 15,000 to 20,000 TCR beta sequences at a false discovery rate of 0.05 in a later analysis. In an earlier analysis of some 550 of the donors, most TCR beta V segments were observed in productive rearrangements about 87% or about 30% of the time, broadly matching IMGT annotations. In vitro tests confirmed that three of the cytomegalovirus-associated TCR beta chains recognize cytomegalovirus antigens. V-gene and J-gene trimming of TCR beta chains was associated with a missense DCLRE1C variant in a later genetic analysis, and the association was replicated in an independent cohort. Assigning TCR associations to individual alleles was difficult when HLA alleles, especially DR and DQ, strongly co-occurred. In a later analysis, the rate of TCR association differed among HLA loci, with DRB1 alleles having the most associated TCRs and HLA-C alleles having the fewest. A later analysis found that HLA-associated TCR beta chains were more clonally expanded and had lower generation probabilities than equally common non-associated chains. Because some donors lacked HLA typing at each locus, the association tests relied only on the typed subset. A further reported finding was that TCR beta sequences accurately predicted the HLA-A and HLA-B alleles for most subjects in the first cohort. A total of roughly 160 TCR beta chains were listed by the study as associated with cytomegalovirus. Roughly uniform sequencing depth across donors was assumed in presence/absence analyses, although this assumption may not hold. Linkage disequilibrium might explain the correlated functional status among segregating V segments, but an unknown experimental factor could not be excluded. Most TCR sequences were seen in very few donors, while some public TCRs were found in many individuals.

The cohort consisted of fewer than 700 healthy bone marrow donors. All cohort members were sampled while nominally healthy, although unrecorded immune exposures were likely present. The donor tested CMV seropositive, placing the donor among the 289 seropositive members of the cohort. Each donor provided a peripheral blood sample, and peripheral blood mononuclear cells were used for TCR beta sequencing. The Qiagen DNeasy Blood Extraction Kit was used to extract genomic DNA from the blood cell samples. This receptor was identified in a woman under 40 in good health and CMV-seropositive. Material for sequencing was PBMCs.

The sequenced DNA is TGTGCCACCCAACTAGCGGGGGAAATTGGGGAGCAGTACTTC. It encodes CATQLAGEIGEQYF. The receptor chain draws on TRBV5-4 and TRBJ2-7, and TRBD2 aligns with 11 junction nucleotides. According to the germline V gene (reference sequence), CDR1 reads SGHNT and CDR2 reads YYREEE. V is trimmed back by 9 bases and J by 7 bases, and the junction contains 12 bases that no gene match accounts for. Including cysteine and phenylalanine, the CDR3 has 14 amino acids. Only the CDR3 DNA stays, 42 bases, in frame from base 1.